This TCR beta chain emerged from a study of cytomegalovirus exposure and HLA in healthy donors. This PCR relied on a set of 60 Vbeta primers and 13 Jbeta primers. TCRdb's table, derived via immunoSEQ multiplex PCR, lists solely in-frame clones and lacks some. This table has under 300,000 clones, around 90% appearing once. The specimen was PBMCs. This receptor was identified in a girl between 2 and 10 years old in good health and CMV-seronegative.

CDR3 sequence (DNA): TGCGCCAGCAGTCCTGCTAGCGGGGGGGCCACCTACGAGCAGTACTTC. Amino acid sequence: CASSPASGGATYEQYF. The chain has TRBV10-2 and TRBJ2-7; TRBD2 matches 12 bases. In germline, CDR1 is WSHSY, CDR2 SAAADI. Losses at the gene ends were 5 bases for V and 2 bases for J; bases not matched to a gene: 7. The CDR3 totals 16 residues.